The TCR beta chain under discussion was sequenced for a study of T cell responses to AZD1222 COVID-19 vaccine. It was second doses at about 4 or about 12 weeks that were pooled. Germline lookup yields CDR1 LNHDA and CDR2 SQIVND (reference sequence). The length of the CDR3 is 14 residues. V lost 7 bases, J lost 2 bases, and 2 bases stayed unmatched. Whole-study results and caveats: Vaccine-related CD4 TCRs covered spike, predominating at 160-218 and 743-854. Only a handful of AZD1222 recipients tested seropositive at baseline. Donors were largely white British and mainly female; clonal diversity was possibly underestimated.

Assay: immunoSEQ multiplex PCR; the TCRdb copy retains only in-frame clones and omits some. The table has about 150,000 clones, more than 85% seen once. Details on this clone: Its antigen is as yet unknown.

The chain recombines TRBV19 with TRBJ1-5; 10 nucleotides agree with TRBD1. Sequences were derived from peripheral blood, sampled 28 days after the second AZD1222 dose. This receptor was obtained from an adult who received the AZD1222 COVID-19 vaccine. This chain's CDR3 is CASTGTGGNQPQHF. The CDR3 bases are TGTGCCAGTACTGGGACAGGGGGCAATCAGCCCCAGCATTTT.